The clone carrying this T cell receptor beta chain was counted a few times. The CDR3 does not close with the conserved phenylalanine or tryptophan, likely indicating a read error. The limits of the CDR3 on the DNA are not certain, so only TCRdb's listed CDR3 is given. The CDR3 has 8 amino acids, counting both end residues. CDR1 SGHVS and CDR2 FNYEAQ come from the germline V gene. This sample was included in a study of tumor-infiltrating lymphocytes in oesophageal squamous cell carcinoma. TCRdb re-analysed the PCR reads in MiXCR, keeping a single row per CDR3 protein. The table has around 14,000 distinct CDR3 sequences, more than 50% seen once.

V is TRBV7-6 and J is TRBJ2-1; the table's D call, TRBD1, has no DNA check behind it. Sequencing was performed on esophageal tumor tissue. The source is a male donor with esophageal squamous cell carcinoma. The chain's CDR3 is CASSTTGL.